The rows below give T cell receptor beta chains drawn from one sample of a study of siplizumab effects on memory and regulatory T cells. Some clones are missing from TCRdb's copy, which holds only in-frame ones; the method was immunoSEQ multiplex PCR. In the table there are 100,000 or so clones, 75% to 95% of which are singletons. The sample consisted of CD4+ T cells sorted from blood. Receptors originate from a human donor in good health. Both conserved end residues are trimmed from each CDR3.

V gene | CDR3 protein
TRBV10-1 | ASLQPQSSYNSPLH
TRBV11-2 | ASSLLGNSYEQY
TRBV28 | ASSLPVGPGAEAF
TRBV7-9 | ASSLAYGSFNEKLF
TRBV11-2 | ASSLTPAPNQPQH
TRBV18 | ASSRDRDNSPLH
TRBV4-3 | ASSQGPADTQY
TRBV25-1 | ASNNRGREQY
TRBV5-4 | ASSLVSGGAFSTDTQY
TRBV19 | ATATGIQPQH
TRBV19 | ASSISTGGQETQY
TRBV9 | ASSVGSYNSPLH
TRBV28 | ASSELGDYTQY
TRBV18 | ASSSTGVGNTIY
TRBV29-1 | SVTGDTEAF
TRBV19 | ASSTNRGNTEAF
TRBV7-3 | ASSLSRDSSYNEQF
TRBV25-1 | ASSATGGRWCNQPQH
TRBV9 | ASSVGPANTEAF
TRBV30 | AWSKQGGNTEAF
TRBV2 | ANHDRVGTFGYT
TRBV18 | ASSPDNSGGLMQY
TRBV9 | ASSASTGSTDTQY
TRBV6-5 | ASSLVVQETQY
TRBV30 | AWSVQAQETQY
TRBV6-5 | ASSGKEDYGYT
TRBV15 | ATSRDTGSYNEQF